This TCR beta chain was sequenced during a study of blood T cell repertoires in COVID-19. At the level of the study: Acute and convalescent COVID-19 samples came from the United States, Italy and Spain. Nucleic acid was either cDNA or gDNA, and it came from T cells, B-cell-depleted T cells, or PBMCs.

In the original analysis: Counts of nucleated cells, estimated from reference gene primer amplification, were obtained. Generated by immunoSEQ multiplex PCR, the TCRdb table keeps only in-frame clones and is missing some. Clone size and V and J calls were adopted from that table, with D and trimming inferred from the DNA. The profile shows 70,000 or so clones, 70% to 75% of them singletons. V gave up 1 base and J gave up 7 bases; unmatched junction bases: 12. Germline V CDR1 and CDR2: LGHNA, YSLEER. CDR3 length equals 16 residues. Material: peripheral blood. The receptor was derived from a woman in her seventies with acute or convalescent COVID-19. The chain uses TRBV4-3 and TRBJ1-1; 7 bases are a match to TRBD1. CDR3 sequence: CASSQAVGRGRSEAFF. The CDR3 DNA follows: TGCGCCAGCAGCCAAGCCGTTGGAAGGGGGCGAAGTGAAGCTTTCTTT.